These T cell receptor beta chains were read from a single sample in a study of T cells after yellow fever vaccination. Via MiXCR, TCRdb re-called the 5' RACE reads, giving one row per CDR3 protein. Of fewer than 350,000 distinct CDR3 sequences listed, roughly 4% are singletons. The sequencing here drew on PBMCs, taken on the day of the yellow fever booster vaccination. The source is a man aged 18 to 35 who received the YFV17D yellow fever vaccine. CDR3s include the opening cysteine and the closing phenylalanine or tryptophan. Each record gives: clone size, D gene, J gene, V gene, CDR3 protein, CDR3 DNA. A D gene is named only where the DNA matches it firmly. Expanded clones are given a class, and other clones once, few, many or no size at all.

size: many
D: .
J: TRBJ2-3
V: TRBV5-1
CDR3: CASSTAASTDTQYF
DNA: TGCGCCAGCAGCACTGCTGCTAGCACAGATACGCAGTATTTT

size: many
D: .
J: TRBJ2-5
V: TRBV6-2/TRBV6-3
CDR3: CASSYQDAILEETQYF
DNA: TGTGCCAGCAGTTACCAGGATGCGATCCTCGAAGAGACCCAGTACTTC

size: .
D: .
J: TRBJ1-4
V: TRBV20-1
CDR3: CSARVEGSNEKLFF
DNA: TGCAGTGCTAGAGTGGAGGGTTCTAATGAAAAACTGTTTTTT

size: .
D: .
J: TRBJ2-3
V: TRBV5-1
CDR3: CASSYLVRGDTQYF
DNA: TGCGCCAGCAGCTACCTGGTCCGCGGCGATACGCAGTATTTT

size: few
D: .
J: TRBJ2-5
V: TRBV28
CDR3: CASSSLLRGAETQYF
DNA: TGTGCCAGCAGTTCCCTCCTCCGGGGGGCCGAGACCCAGTACTTC

size: many
D: .
J: TRBJ1-1
V: TRBV29-1
CDR3: CSVGRVNTEAFF
DNA: TGCAGCGTTGGACGGGTGAACACTGAAGCTTTCTTT

size: few
D: .
J: TRBJ1-1
V: TRBV7-2
CDR3: CASSFSEIDTEAFF
DNA: TGTGCCAGCAGCTTCTCGGAGATCGACACTGAAGCTTTCTTT

size: many
D: .
J: TRBJ2-1
V: TRBV7-3
CDR3: CASSRQQGYNEQFF
DNA: TGTGCCAGCAGCCGTCAACAGGGCTACAATGAGCAGTTCTTC

size: many
D: .
J: TRBJ2-3
V: TRBV28
CDR3: CASSLWGIADTQYF
DNA: TGTGCCAGCAGTTTATGGGGGATTGCAGATACGCAGTATTTT

size: few
D: .
J: TRBJ2-5
V: TRBV18
CDR3: CASSPPSLGSGTQYF
DNA: TGTGCCAGCTCACCACCGTCATTGGGGTCAGGGACCCAGTACTTC

size: many
D: .
J: TRBJ1-1
V: TRBV14
CDR3: CASSPRGGNTEAFF
DNA: TGTGCCAGCAGCCCCCGGGGGGGAAACACTGAAGCTTTCTTT

size: .
D: .
J: TRBJ2-4
V: TRBV20-1
CDR3: CSASPNPWGENIQYF
DNA: TGCAGTGCTAGCCCAAACCCATGGGGAGAAAACATTCAGTACTTC

size: many
D: TRBD1
J: TRBJ1-1
V: TRBV12-3/TRBV12-4
CDR3: CASSSQTGTEAFF
DNA: TGTGCCAGCAGTTCCCAGACAGGGACTGAAGCTTTCTTT

size: many
D: .
J: TRBJ2-3
V: TRBV11-3
CDR3: CASSVNGDTQYF
DNA: TGTGCCAGCAGCGTAAATGGGGATACGCAGTATTTT

size: few
D: TRBD2
J: TRBJ2-1
V: TRBV7-2
CDR3: CASSLARRGGRANEQFF
DNA: TGTGCCAGCAGCTTAGCGCGGCGGGGGGGCCGAGCTAATGAGCAGTTCTTC

size: many
D: .
J: TRBJ2-5
V: TRBV7-3
CDR3: CASSFGSGTQETQYF
DNA: TGTGCCAGCAGCTTTGGTTCGGGGACACAAGAGACCCAGTACTTC

size: few
D: TRBD2
J: TRBJ2-5
V: TRBV5-1
CDR3: CASSLNTASGETQYF
DNA: TGCGCCAGCAGCTTGAACACGGCTAGCGGAGAGACCCAGTACTTC

size: .
D: .
J: TRBJ1-6
V: TRBV20-1
CDR3: CSARVRHRGSPLHF
DNA: TGCAGTGCTAGAGTCCGACACCGAGGCTCACCCCTCCACTTT

size: .
D: TRBD2
J: TRBJ2-3
V: TRBV15
CDR3: CATSRELGLEGDTQYF
DNA: TGTGCCACCAGCAGAGAACTGGGACTAGAGGGAGATACGCAGTATTTT

size: .
D: .
J: TRBJ2-5
V: TRBV5-1
CDR3: CASSLELRETQYF
DNA: TGCGCCAGCAGCTTGGAACTAAGAGAGACCCAGTACTTC

size: .
D: TRBD2
J: TRBJ2-1
V: TRBV5-1
CDR3: CASSSRGGKAYNEQFF
DNA: TGCGCCAGCAGCTCACGCGGGGGGAAGGCCTACAATGAGCAGTTCTTC

size: many
D: TRBD1
J: TRBJ2-5
V: TRBV5-5
CDR3: CASSQGQGMYQETQYF
DNA: TGTGCCAGCAGCCAAGGACAGGGGATGTACCAAGAGACCCAGTACTTC

size: many
D: TRBD2
J: TRBJ2-3
V: TRBV7-7
CDR3: CASSVRAGGPDTQYF
DNA: TGTGCTAGCAGCGTGAGAGCGGGGGGGCCCGATACGCAGTATTTT

size: few
D: .
J: TRBJ1-2
V: TRBV5-1
CDR3: CASSLAPGSHGYTF
DNA: TGCGCCAGCAGCTTGGCCCCAGGGTCCCATGGCTACACCTTC

size: many
D: TRBD2
J: TRBJ2-3
V: TRBV7-2
CDR3: CASSLRAGGPSDTQYF
DNA: TGTGCCAGCAGCTTAAGAGCGGGGGGGCCATCAGATACGCAGTATTTT

size: many
D: TRBD1
J: TRBJ1-5
V: TRBV5-1
CDR3: CASSRTGDEGQPQHF
DNA: TGCGCCAGCAGCCGGACAGGGGATGAAGGTCAGCCCCAGCATTTT

size: few
D: TRBD1
J: TRBJ1-2
V: TRBV4-1
CDR3: CASSWTGRIDGYTF
DNA: TGCGCCAGCAGTTGGACAGGGCGGATCGACGGCTACACCTTC

size: few
D: TRBD2
J: TRBJ2-5
V: TRBV18
CDR3: CASSPLPSGGAQETQYF
DNA: TGTGCCAGCTCACCATTACCTAGCGGGGGGGCCCAAGAGACCCAGTACTTC

size: few
D: .
J: TRBJ2-2
V: TRBV19
CDR3: CASRAGTTGELFF
DNA: TGTGCCAGTAGGGCAGGGACCACCGGGGAGCTGTTTTTT

size: many
D: .
J: TRBJ2-1
V: TRBV20-1
CDR3: CSAYSTGITSYNEQFF
DNA: TGCAGTGCCTATTCCACAGGGATCACCAGCTACAATGAGCAGTTCTTC

size: few
D: .
J: TRBJ2-7
V: TRBV5-5
CDR3: CASSLADSWLSYEQYF
DNA: TGTGCCAGCAGCTTGGCGGACAGTTGGCTCTCCTACGAGCAGTACTTC

size: many
D: TRBD2
J: TRBJ2-3
V: TRBV4-3
CDR3: CASSPSGGINTQYF
DNA: TGCGCCAGCAGCCCTAGCGGGGGGATAAATACGCAGTATTTT

size: many
D: .
J: TRBJ2-7
V: TRBV7-2
CDR3: CASSTPTAGRYEQYF
DNA: TGTGCCAGCAGCACGCCCACAGCAGGCCGCTACGAGCAGTACTTC

size: few
D: .
J: TRBJ2-1
V: TRBV7-2
CDR3: CASRFSLGNEQFF
DNA: TGTGCCAGCAGGTTTTCCCTAGGGAATGAGCAGTTCTTC

size: few
D: TRBD1
J: TRBJ1-5
V: TRBV12-3/TRBV12-4
CDR3: CASSPDRGQFPQPQHF
DNA: TGTGCCAGCAGCCCCGACAGGGGGCAGTTTCCTCAGCCCCAGCATTTT

size: .
D: .
J: TRBJ1-2
V: TRBV14
CDR3: CASSQGTSSYGYTF
DNA: TGTGCCAGCAGCCAAGGGACCTCTAGCTATGGCTACACCTTC

size: many
D: .
J: TRBJ1-6
V: TRBV20-1
CDR3: CSARPTGDSYNSPLHF
DNA: TGCAGTGCTAGACCGACAGGAGACTCCTATAATTCACCCCTCCACTTT

size: .
D: TRBD1
J: TRBJ1-1
V: TRBV6-5
CDR3: CASRPQGVGTEAFF
DNA: TGTGCCAGCAGGCCCCAGGGGGTCGGCACTGAAGCTTTCTTT

size: few
D: TRBD2
J: TRBJ2-2
V: TRBV11-2
CDR3: CASSRRLAGDSGELFF
DNA: TGTGCCAGCAGCCGCAGACTAGCGGGGGACTCTGGGGAGCTGTTTTTT

size: .
D: TRBD2
J: TRBJ2-1
V: TRBV9
CDR3: CASSAPQRGGLNEQFF
DNA: TGTGCCAGCAGCGCACCCCAGCGGGGGGGCCTCAATGAGCAGTTCTTC

size: many
D: TRBD1
J: TRBJ2-2
V: TRBV30
CDR3: CAWGTGGYTGELFF
DNA: TGTGCCTGGGGGACAGGGGGCTATACCGGGGAGCTGTTTTTT

size: few
D: .
J: TRBJ2-7
V: TRBV14
CDR3: CASSQGLGVGEQYF
DNA: TGTGCCAGCAGCCAAGGTCTGGGGGTAGGCGAGCAGTACTTC

size: .
D: .
J: TRBJ2-7
V: TRBV10-3
CDR3: CAIRDSYEQYF
DNA: TGTGCCATCAGGGACTCCTACGAGCAGTACTTC

size: .
D: TRBD1
J: TRBJ2-1
V: TRBV20-1
CDR3: CSAQGEYYNEQFF
DNA: TGCAGCGCCCAGGGGGAGTACTACAATGAGCAGTTCTTC

size: few
D: TRBD1
J: TRBJ1-5
V: TRBV24-1
CDR3: CATSDPEGQELNQPQHF
DNA: TGTGCCACCAGTGACCCCGAGGGACAGGAGCTCAATCAGCCCCAGCATTTT

size: few
D: TRBD2
J: TRBJ2-4
V: TRBV4-3
CDR3: CASSQEIPGGSKNIQYF
DNA: TGCGCCAGCAGCCAAGAGATTCCGGGGGGGTCCAAAAACATTCAGTACTTC

size: .
D: TRBD1
J: TRBJ1-1
V: TRBV12-5
CDR3: CASGPGTGVLEAFF
DNA: TGTGCTAGTGGTCCTGGGACAGGGGTCCTTGAAGCTTTCTTT

size: .
D: .
J: TRBJ1-2
V: TRBV7-9
CDR3: CASSLWGSPDSYPF
DNA: TGTGCCAGCAGCTTATGGGGCTCCCCGGACAGCTACCCCTTC

size: .
D: .
J: TRBJ2-6
V: TRBV6-5
CDR3: CASSWFFSGANVLTF
DNA: TGTGCCAGCAGTTGGTTCTTCTCTGGGGCCAACGTCCTGACTTTC